This T cell receptor (beta chain) is drawn from a study of blood T cell repertoires in COVID-19. In the study overall: Samples came from the United States, Italy and Spain, spanning acute and convalescent COVID-19. Sample material is recorded as cDNA or gDNA derived from T cells, B-cell-depleted T cells, or PBMCs.

The assay was immunoSEQ multiplex PCR, and TCRdb's table has in-frame clones only and misses some. Here the sample spans under 250,000 clones, over 75% being singletons. The V end lost 2 bases, the J end lost 6 bases, and 11 bases lay between the germline ends. The germline CDR1 and CDR2 sequences are MNHEY and SVGAGI. CDR3 length: 13 amino acids. Material for sequencing was peripheral blood. The rearrangement uses TRBV6-5 and TRBJ2-7; D gene unclear. This receptor was identified in a man aged 45-65 years with COVID-19, enrolled during active disease. The CDR3 region is CASSYVSDGEQYF. The CDR3 coding sequence is TGTGCCAGCAGTTACGTGAGCGACGGCGAGCAGTACTTC.